This paragraph covers one TCR beta chain sequence. The data were obtained in a study of cytomegalovirus exposure and HLA in healthy donors. Study in general: The 100 to 150 validation repertoires matched the roughly 700 first-cohort repertoires in platform, a later analysis reported.

TCRdb's copy holds only in-frame clones and misses some; the assay was immunoSEQ multiplex PCR. The data show just under 65,000 clones, with 95% seen just once and about 7% held by the top ten. The receptor was isolated from a woman aged 18-35 years in good health and CMV-seropositive. The specimen was PBMCs.

The chain's CDR3 is CASSSINLYNEQFF. The CDR3 DNA is TGTGCCAGCAGTTCTATTAACCTATACAATGAGCAGTTCTTC. This chain connects TRBV28 to TRBJ2-1; D is ambiguous. The V and J ends lost 4 bases and 4 bases respectively, with 11 bases between them. Germline values: CDR1 MDHEN, CDR2 SYDVKM. This CDR3 has 14 residues.